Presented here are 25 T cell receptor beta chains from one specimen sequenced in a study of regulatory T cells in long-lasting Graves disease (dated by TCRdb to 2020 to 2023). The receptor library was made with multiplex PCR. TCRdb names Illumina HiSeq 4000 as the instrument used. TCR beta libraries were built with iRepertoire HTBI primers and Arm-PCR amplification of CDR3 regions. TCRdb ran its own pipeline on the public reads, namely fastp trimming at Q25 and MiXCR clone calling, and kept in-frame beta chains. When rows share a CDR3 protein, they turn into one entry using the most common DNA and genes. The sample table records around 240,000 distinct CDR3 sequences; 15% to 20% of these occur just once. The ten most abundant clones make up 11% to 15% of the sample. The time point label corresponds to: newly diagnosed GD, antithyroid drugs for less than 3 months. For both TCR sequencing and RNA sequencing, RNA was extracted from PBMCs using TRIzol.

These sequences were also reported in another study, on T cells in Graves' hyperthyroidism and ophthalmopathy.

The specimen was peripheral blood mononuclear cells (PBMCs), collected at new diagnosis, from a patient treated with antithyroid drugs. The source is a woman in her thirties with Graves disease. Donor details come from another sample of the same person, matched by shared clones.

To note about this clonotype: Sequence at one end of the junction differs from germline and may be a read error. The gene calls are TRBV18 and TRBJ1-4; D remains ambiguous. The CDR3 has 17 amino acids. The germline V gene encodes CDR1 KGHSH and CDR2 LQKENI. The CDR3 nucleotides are TGTGCCAGCTCACCTCAGTTAAGTCGTGGGAGGAATGAAAGACTGTTTTTT. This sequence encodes CASSPQLSRGRNERLFF.

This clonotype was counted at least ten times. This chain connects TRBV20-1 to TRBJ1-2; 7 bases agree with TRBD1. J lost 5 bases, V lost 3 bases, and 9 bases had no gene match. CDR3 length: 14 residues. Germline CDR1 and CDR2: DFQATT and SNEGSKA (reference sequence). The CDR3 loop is CSARGQNTDYGYTF. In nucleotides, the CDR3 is TGCAGTGCTAGGGGACAGAATACTGATTATGGCTACACCTTC.

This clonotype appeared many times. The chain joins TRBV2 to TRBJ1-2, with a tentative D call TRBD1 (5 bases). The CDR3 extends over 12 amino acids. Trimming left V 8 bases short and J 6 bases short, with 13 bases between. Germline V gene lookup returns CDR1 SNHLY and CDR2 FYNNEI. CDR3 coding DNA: TGTGCCAGCTTGGGGGTCGAGGATGGCTACACCTTC. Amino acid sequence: CASLGVEDGYTF.

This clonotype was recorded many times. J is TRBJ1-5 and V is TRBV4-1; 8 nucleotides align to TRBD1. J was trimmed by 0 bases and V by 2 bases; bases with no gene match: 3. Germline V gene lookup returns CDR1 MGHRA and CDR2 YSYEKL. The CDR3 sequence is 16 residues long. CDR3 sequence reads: CASSQRTGNSNQPQHF. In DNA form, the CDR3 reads TGCGCCAGCAGCCAAAGGACAGGGAATAGCAATCAGCCCCAGCATTTT.

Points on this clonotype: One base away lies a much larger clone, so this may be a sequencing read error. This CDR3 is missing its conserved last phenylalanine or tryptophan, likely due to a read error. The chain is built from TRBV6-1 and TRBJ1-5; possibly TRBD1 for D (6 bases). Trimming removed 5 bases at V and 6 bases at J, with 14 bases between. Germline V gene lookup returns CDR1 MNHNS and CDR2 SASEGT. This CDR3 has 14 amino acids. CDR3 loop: CASSPGGSSQPQHL. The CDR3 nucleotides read TGTGCCAGCAGTCCGGGGGGCTCTAGTCAGCCCCAGCATCTT.

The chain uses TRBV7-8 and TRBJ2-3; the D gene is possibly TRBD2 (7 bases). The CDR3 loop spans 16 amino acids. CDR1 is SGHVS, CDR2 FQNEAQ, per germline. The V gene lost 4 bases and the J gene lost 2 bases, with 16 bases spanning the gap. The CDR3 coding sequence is TGTGCCAGCAGCTCCGAGGGGGGGGGATTCACAGATACGCAGTATTTT. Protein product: CASSSEGGGFTDTQYF.

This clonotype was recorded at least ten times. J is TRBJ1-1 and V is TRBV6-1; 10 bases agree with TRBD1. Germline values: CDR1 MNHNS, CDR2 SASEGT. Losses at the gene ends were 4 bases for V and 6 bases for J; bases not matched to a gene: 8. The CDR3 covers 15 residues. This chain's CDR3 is CASSGTGGRVAEAFF. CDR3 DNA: TGTGCCAGCAGTGGGACAGGGGGAAGGGTGGCTGAAGCTTTCTTT.

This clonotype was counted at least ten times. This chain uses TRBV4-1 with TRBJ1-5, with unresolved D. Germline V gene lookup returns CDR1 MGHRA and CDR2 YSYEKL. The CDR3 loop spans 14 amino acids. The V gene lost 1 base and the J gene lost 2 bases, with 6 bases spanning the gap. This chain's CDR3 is CASSQVLGNQPQHF. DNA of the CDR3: TGCGCCAGCAGCCAAGTTTTAGGCAATCAGCCCCAGCATTTT.

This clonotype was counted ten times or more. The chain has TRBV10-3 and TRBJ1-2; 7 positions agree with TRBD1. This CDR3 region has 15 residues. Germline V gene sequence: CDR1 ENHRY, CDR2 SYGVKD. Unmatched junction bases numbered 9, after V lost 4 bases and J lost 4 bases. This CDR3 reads CAISAGQSSTYGYTF. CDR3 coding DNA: TGTGCCATCAGTGCGGGACAGTCTTCAACCTATGGCTACACCTTC.

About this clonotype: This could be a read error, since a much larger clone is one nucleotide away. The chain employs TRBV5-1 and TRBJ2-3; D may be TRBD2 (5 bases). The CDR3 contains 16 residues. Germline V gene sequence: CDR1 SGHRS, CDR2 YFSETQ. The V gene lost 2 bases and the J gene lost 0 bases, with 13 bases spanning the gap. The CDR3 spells CASSFGSGLSTDTQYF. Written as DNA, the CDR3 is TGCGCCAGCAGCTTTGGATCGGGGTTAAGCACAGATACGCAGTATTTT.

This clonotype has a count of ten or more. CDR3 DNA: TGTGCCAGCAGCCAAGAGGTGGCAAATACGCAGTATTTT. Residues: CASSQEVANTQYF. The chain employs TRBV3-1 and TRBJ2-3; no definite D call. This CDR3 contains 13 residues. V shed 0 bases and J shed 7 bases, with 8 bases lying between them. From germline, CDR1 is LGHDT and CDR2 YNNKEL (reference sequence).

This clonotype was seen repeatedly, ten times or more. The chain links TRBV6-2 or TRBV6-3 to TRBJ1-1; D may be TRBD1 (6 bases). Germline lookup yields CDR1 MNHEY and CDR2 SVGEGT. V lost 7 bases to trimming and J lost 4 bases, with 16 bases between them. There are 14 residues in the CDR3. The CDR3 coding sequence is TGTGCCAGCACCCGTGAGGCCAGGGGCACTGAAGCTTTCTTT. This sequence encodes CASTREARGTEAFF.

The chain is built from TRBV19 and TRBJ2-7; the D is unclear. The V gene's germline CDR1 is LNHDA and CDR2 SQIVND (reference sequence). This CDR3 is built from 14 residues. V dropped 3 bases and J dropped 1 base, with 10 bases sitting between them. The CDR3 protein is CASSISYTSYEQYF. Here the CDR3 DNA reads TGTGCCAGTAGTATCAGCTACACATCCTACGAGCAGTACTTC.

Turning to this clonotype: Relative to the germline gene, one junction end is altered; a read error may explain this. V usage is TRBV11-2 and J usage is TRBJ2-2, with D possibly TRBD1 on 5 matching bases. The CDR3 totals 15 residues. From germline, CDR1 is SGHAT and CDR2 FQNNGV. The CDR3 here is CASSLFAGNIGELFF. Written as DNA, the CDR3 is TGTGCCAGCAGCTTATTTGCAGGGAACATCGGGGAGCTGTTTTTT. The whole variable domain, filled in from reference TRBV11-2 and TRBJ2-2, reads EAGVAQSPRYKIIEKRQSVAFWCNPISGHATLYWYQQILGQGPKLLIQFQNNGVVDDSQLPKDRFSAERLKGVDSTLKIQPAKLEDSAVYLCASSLFAGNIGELFFGEGSRLTVL.

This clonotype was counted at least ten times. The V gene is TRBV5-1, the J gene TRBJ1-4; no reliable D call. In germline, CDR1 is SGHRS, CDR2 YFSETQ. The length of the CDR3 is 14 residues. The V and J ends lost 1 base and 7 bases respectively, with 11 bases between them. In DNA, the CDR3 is TGCGCCAGCAGCTTGACGGGGAGGAGTGAAAAACTGTTTTTT. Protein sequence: CASSLTGRSEKLFF.

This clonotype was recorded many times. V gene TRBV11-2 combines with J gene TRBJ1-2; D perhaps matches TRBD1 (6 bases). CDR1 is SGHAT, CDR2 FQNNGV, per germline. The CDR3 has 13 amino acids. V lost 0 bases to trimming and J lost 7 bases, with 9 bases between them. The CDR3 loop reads CASSLEQGAGYTF. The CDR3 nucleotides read TGTGCCAGCAGCTTAGAACAGGGAGCTGGCTACACCTTC.

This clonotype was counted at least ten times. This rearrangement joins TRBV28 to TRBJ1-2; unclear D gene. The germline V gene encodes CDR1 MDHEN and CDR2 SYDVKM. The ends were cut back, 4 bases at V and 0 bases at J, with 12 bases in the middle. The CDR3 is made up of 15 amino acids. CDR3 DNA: TGTGCCAGCAGTTCCCCGCCCTTAGCTAACTATGGCTACACCTTC. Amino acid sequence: CASSSPPLANYGYTF.

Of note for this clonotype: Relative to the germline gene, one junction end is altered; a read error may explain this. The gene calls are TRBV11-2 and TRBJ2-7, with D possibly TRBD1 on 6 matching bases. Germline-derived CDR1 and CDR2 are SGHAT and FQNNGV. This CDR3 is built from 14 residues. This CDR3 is CASSQPGHSYEQYF. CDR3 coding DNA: TGCGCCAGCAGCCAGCCGGGACACTCCTACGAGCAGTACTTC.

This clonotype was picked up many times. CDR3 nucleotides: TGTGCCAGCAGCCAAAGGGGGGACAACGAGCAGTACTTC. Protein sequence: CASSQRGDNEQYF. V and J are TRBV3-1 and TRBJ2-7; D may match TRBD1 or TRBD2 (6 bases each). V was cut by 2 bases and J by 5 bases, with 10 bases left in between. The CDR3 loop spans 13 amino acids. Germline CDR1 LGHDT, CDR2 YNNKEL (reference sequence).

CDR3 sequence: CASSEDSGSADTQYF. CDR3 DNA sequence: TGTGCCAGCAGTGAAGATAGCGGGAGCGCAGATACGCAGTATTTT. This chain uses TRBV2 with TRBJ2-3, with 9 bases aligning to TRBD2. The V and J ends lost 1 base and 4 bases, in that order; junction bases with no gene match: 3. The CDR3 has 15 residues. The germline V gene encodes CDR1 SNHLY and CDR2 FYNNEI.

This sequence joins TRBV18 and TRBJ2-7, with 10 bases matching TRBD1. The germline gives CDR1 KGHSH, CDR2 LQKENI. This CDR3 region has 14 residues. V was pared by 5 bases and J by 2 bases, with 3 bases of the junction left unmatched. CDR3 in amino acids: CASSKGTGAYEQYF. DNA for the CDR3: TGTGCCAGCTCAAAAGGGACAGGGGCCTACGAGCAGTACTTC.

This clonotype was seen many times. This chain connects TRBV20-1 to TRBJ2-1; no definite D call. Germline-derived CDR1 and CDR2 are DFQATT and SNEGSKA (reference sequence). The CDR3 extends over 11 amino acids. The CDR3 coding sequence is TGCACCCCTCGGTCCTCGGGTGAGCAGTTCTTC. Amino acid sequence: CTPRSSGEQFF.

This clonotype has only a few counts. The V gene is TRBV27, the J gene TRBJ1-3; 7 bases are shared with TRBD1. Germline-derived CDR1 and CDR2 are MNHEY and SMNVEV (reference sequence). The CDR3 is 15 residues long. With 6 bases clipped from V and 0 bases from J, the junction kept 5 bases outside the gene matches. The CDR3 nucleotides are TGTGCCAGCAGACGACAGGGCGACTCTGGAAACACCATATATTTT. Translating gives CASRRQGDSGNTIYF.

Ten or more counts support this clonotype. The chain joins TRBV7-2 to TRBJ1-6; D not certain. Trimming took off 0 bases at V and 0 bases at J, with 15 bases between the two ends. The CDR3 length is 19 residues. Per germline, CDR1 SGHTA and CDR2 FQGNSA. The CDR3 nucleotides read TGTGCCAGCAGCTTAGCCGGCCCCACAGCAAGCTCCTATAATTCACCCCTCCACTTT. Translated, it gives CASSLAGPTASSYNSPLHF.

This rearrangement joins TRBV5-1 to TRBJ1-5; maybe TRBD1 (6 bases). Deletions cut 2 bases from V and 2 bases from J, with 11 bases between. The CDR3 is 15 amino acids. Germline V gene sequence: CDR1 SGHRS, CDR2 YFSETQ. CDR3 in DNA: TGCGCCAGCAGCTTAGAGGACAGCCGCAATCAGCCCCAGCATTTT. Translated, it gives CASSLEDSRNQPQHF.